The 26 T cell receptor beta chains below all came from one sample that was sequenced in a study of T cells in Graves' hyperthyroidism and ophthalmopathy. It was RNA transcripts that yielded the amplified TCR beta CDR3 regions. With the HTBI primer set, the TCR CDR3 went through a first round of RT-PCR. TCRdb reprocessed the multiplex PCR reads with MiXCR, giving one entry per CDR3 protein. The sample carries some 500,000 distinct CDR3 sequences, roughly an eighth recorded once. The sample taken for sequencing was blood. All receptors come from a woman under 30 with Graves' hyperthyroidism.

This clonotype showed up many times. The rearrangement joins TRBV10-3 to TRBJ1-2; D call uncertain. Trimming removed 6 bases from V and 2 bases from J, with 7 bases in between. The CDR3 has 12 amino acids. Germline CDR1 and CDR2: ENHRY and SYGVKD. In DNA, the CDR3 is TGTGCCATCAGCACAGAGAACTATGGCTACACCTTC. It is translated as CAISTENYGYTF.

The table lists this clonotype with many counts. This chain joins TRBV5-8 and TRBJ2-3; no definite D call. The CDR3 covers 14 residues. Germline CDR1 and CDR2: SGHTS and YDEGEE. Trimming cost V 10 bases and J 2 bases, with 17 bases left between them. The CDR3 region is CARTQSANTDTQYF. For the CDR3, the DNA is TGTGCCCGCACTCAGAGCGCCAACACAGATACGCAGTATTTT.

This clonotype was counted between two and nine times. The CDR3 region is CASSPVTGKNTEAFF. The CDR3 DNA reads TGCGCCAGCAGCCCCGTGACAGGCAAGAACACTGAAGCTTTCTTT. The rearrangement uses TRBV5-1 and TRBJ1-1, with a possible D match to TRBD1 (6 bases). CDR3 length equals 15 residues. The germline V and J ends were trimmed by 4 bases and 1 base, with 14 bases remaining between them. Germline values: CDR1 SGHRS, CDR2 YFSETQ.

This clonotype was seen many times. The chain is built from TRBV5-1 and TRBJ2-1, with no clear D. The V gene's germline CDR1 is SGHRS and CDR2 YFSETQ. V lost 0 bases and J 6 bases, leaving 10 bases between the germline ends. The CDR3 sequence is 14 residues long. The CDR3 nucleotides read TGCGCCAGCAGCTTGGGTCTAGATCCCAATGAGCAGTTCTTC. Protein sequence: CASSLGLDPNEQFF.

V usage is TRBV30 and J usage is TRBJ2-1; TRBD1 matches 7 bases. J lost 8 bases, V lost 1 base, and 2 bases had no gene match. The CDR3 runs to 12 residues. Germline CDR1 and CDR2: GTSNPN and SVGIG (reference sequence). The CDR3 reads CAWSAQGYEQFF. The CDR3 region has the DNA TGTGCCTGGAGTGCACAGGGGTATGAGCAGTTCTTC.

This clonotype has a handful of counts. Given a much more abundant clone one base away, this may be a read error. The V call is TRBV29-1, the J call TRBJ2-5, with unresolved D. V shed 7 bases and J shed 0 bases, with 12 bases lying between them. The CDR3 loop spans 13 amino acids. CDR1 SQVTM and CDR2 ANQGSEA come from the germline V gene. The DNA of the CDR3 is TGCAGCGCTGATAGTAACAACCAAGAGACCCAGTACTTC. It codes for CSADSNNQETQYF.

Ten or more counts support this clonotype. The V gene is TRBV11-2, the J gene TRBJ1-2; D unresolved. Germline values: CDR1 SGHAT, CDR2 FQNNGV. Deletions cut 4 bases from V and 8 bases from J, with 17 bases between. The CDR3 consists of 14 residues. The CDR3 reads CASSSRAKGYGYTF. DNA of the CDR3: TGTGCCAGCAGCTCTCGGGCCAAGGGCTACGGCTACACCTTC.

This clonotype was seen at least ten times. The chain recombines TRBV24-1 with TRBJ1-5; D gene uncertain. CDR1 is KGHDR, CDR2 SFDVKD, per germline. This CDR3 has 14 amino acids. V dropped 6 bases and J dropped 0 bases, with 8 bases sitting between them. Here the CDR3 DNA reads TGTGCCACCAGTCCGGATTATAGCAATCAGCCCCAGCATTTT. Encoded protein: CATSPDYSNQPQHF.

V and J are TRBV6-5 and TRBJ1-5, with a tentative D call TRBD1 (6 bases). V lost 2 bases, J lost 8 bases, and 16 bases lay in between. Germline CDR1 MNHEY, CDR2 SVGAGI. This CDR3 contains 15 residues. CDR3 DNA sequence: TGTGCCAGCAGTTACCCAATCAATAAGGGGGAGCCCCAGCATTTT. Its protein product is CASSYPINKGEPQHF.

This chain connects TRBV10-2 to TRBJ1-2; tentatively, D is TRBD1 (5 bases). The CDR3 covers 14 residues. Germline V gene sequence: CDR1 WSHSY, CDR2 SAAADI. V lost 3 bases, J lost 5 bases, and 13 bases lay in between. CDR3 loop: CASSDPGNGYGYTF. The CDR3 nucleotides are TGCGCCAGCAGTGATCCAGGGAATGGGTATGGCTACACCTTC.

This clonotype was counted at least ten times. The CDR3 sequence: CASREGGNEQFF. CDR3 sequence (DNA): TGTGCCAGCAGAGAGGGGGGCAATGAGCAGTTCTTC. The rearrangement joins TRBV12-3 or TRBV12-4 to TRBJ2-1; D may correspond to TRBD1 or TRBD2 (6 bases each). The CDR3 runs 12 residues. V lost 6 bases, J lost 6 bases, and 9 bases lay in between.

Comment on this clonotype: Being one base from a much bigger clone, this may be a read error. The chain links TRBV9 to TRBJ2-5; 7 bases are shared with TRBD2. Germline CDR1 and CDR2: SGDLS and YYNGEE. The CDR3 totals 14 residues. Trimming removed 3 bases from V and 3 bases from J; junction bases left unmatched: 5. CDR3 in DNA: TGTGCCAGCAGCGGGGGGGGGATGAAAGAGACCCAGTACTTC. The encoded protein is CASSGGGMKETQYF.

This clonotype was recorded a few times. A much more abundant neighbour one base away suggests this may be a read error. The chain recombines TRBV18 with TRBJ1-2, with a possible D match to TRBD1 (5 bases). The germline V gene has CDR1 KGHSH and CDR2 LQKENI. CDR3 length: 16 amino acids. V lost 4 bases, J lost 5 bases, and 20 bases lay in between. The CDR3 region is CASSREGTSTSYGYTF. The CDR3 DNA is TGTGCCAGCTCACGAGAGGGGACCTCCACCTCATATGGCTACACCTTC. The entire variable domain, with the rest obtained from reference TRBV18 and TRBJ1-2, is as follows: NAGVMQNPRHLVRRRGQEARLRCSPMKGHSHVYWYRQLPEEGLKFMVYLQKENIIDESGMPKERFSAEFPKEGPSILRIQQVVRGDSAAYFCASSREGTSTSYGYTFGSGTRLTVV.

This clonotype was recorded a few times. J is TRBJ2-7 and V is TRBV5-6, with D possibly being TRBD1 (6 bases). Germline V gene data show CDR1 as SGHDT and CDR2 as YYEEEE. With 4 bases removed from V and 1 base from J, the gap between germline ends came to 18 bases. The length of the CDR3 is 16 residues. The CDR3 here is CASSTTGRRWSYEQYF. CDR3 bases: TGTGCCAGCAGCACGACAGGCCGTCGATGGTCCTACGAGCAGTACTTC.

A few counts support this clonotype. The V gene is TRBV4-2, the J gene TRBJ1-5, with D possibly TRBD1 on 5 matching bases. The V gene lost 0 bases and the J gene lost 5 bases, with 14 bases spanning the gap. Germline assignment: CDR1 LGHNA and CDR2 YNFKEQ. The CDR3 has 16 amino acids. The CDR3 DNA reads as TGTGCCAGCAGCCAAGATTATCGCAGGGTCTATCAGCCCCAGCATTTT. Translating it yields CASSQDYRRVYQPQHF.

This clonotype was picked up many times. CDR3 DNA: TGTGCCAGCAGTTACCAGGGAATTAATCAGCCCCAGCATTTT. Its protein product is CASSYQGINQPQHF. The chain combines TRBV27 with TRBJ1-5, with TRBD1 as a possible D gene (5 bases). V was pared by 4 bases and J by 4 bases, with 11 bases between. Per germline, CDR1 MNHEY and CDR2 SMNVEV (reference sequence). CDR3 size: 14 residues.

This clonotype has at least ten counts. The J gene is TRBJ1-5, the V gene TRBV20-1; 7 positions agree with TRBD1. The CDR3 runs 17 residues. V shed 3 bases and J 1 base; nucleotides not matched to a gene: 12. CDR1 is DFQATT, CDR2 SNEGSKA, per germline (reference sequence). The CDR3 region is CSARERQGLRSNQPQHF. DNA of the CDR3: TGCAGTGCTAGGGAACGACAGGGACTGAGGAGCAATCAGCCCCAGCATTTT.

This clonotype was recorded many times. The gene calls are TRBV7-2 and TRBJ1-2, with TRBD1 matching over 8 bases. Trimming cost V 5 bases and J 5 bases; bases outside gene matches: 7. Germline-derived CDR1 and CDR2 are SGHTA and FQGNSA. The CDR3 covers 14 residues. CDR3 nucleotide sequence: TGTGCCAGCAGCCCCACAGGGGGGGGATATGGCTACACCTTC. Protein product: CASSPTGGGYGYTF.

In its sample, this clonotype was seen many times. The chain employs TRBV27 and TRBJ2-7; D may be TRBD1 (6 bases). The CDR3 contains 13 residues. The V and J ends lost 5 bases and 5 bases respectively, with 13 bases between them. Germline V gene lookup returns CDR1 MNHEY and CDR2 SMNVEV (reference sequence). Here the CDR3 reads CASSRKGVDEQYV. The CDR3 coding sequence is TGTGCCAGCAGTCGAAAGGGGGTGGACGAGCAGTACGTC.

The table lists this clonotype with a few counts. J is TRBJ2-2 and V is TRBV12-3 or TRBV12-4, with 7 bases aligning to TRBD2. The CDR3 is 15 amino acids. V lost 4 bases, J lost 6 bases, and 8 bases stayed unmatched. The CDR3 here is CASSYGGRGAGELFF. The DNA for the CDR3 is TGTGCCAGCAGTTACGGGGGTCGGGGGGCCGGGGAGCTGTTTTTT.

This clonotype was counted at least ten times. V gene TRBV7-3 combines with J gene TRBJ2-1; 7 bases match TRBD1. Germline V gene lookup returns CDR1 SGHTA and CDR2 FQGTGA. The CDR3 contains 14 residues. V lost 5 bases, J lost 10 bases, and 11 bases stayed unmatched. This CDR3 reads CASSRPEQGPEQFF. CDR3 bases: TGTGCCAGCAGCCGGCCAGAACAGGGGCCGGAGCAGTTCTTC. Variable domain in full (rest from reference TRBV7-3 and TRBJ2-1): GAGVSQTPSNKVTEKGKYVELRCDPISGHTALYWYRQSLGQGPEFLIYFQGTGAADDSGLPNDRFFAVRPEGSVSTLKIQRTERGDSAVYLCASSRPEQGPEQFFGPGTRLTVL.

V usage is TRBV3-1 and J usage is TRBJ1-2; 8 bases are a match to TRBD1. V trimming: 5 bases; J trimming: 4 bases; junction bases outside the gene matches: 9. The CDR3 loop spans 15 amino acids. Germline CDR1 LGHDT, CDR2 YNNKEL (reference sequence). Here the CDR3 reads CASSVRQGTSYGYTF. CDR3 sequence (DNA): TGTGCCAGCAGCGTTCGACAGGGGACTTCCTATGGCTACACCTTC.

This chain uses TRBV7-2 with TRBJ2-5; 9 nucleotides line up with TRBD2. The V and J ends lost 0 bases and 5 bases, in that order; junction bases with no gene match: 13. Looked up from germline, CDR1 is SGHTA and CDR2 is FQGNSA. This CDR3 region has 18 residues. The CDR3 DNA is TGTGCCAGCAGCTTAGCGAAGGGCGGGAGGGCCCGTAGGGAGACCCAGTACTTC. Residues: CASSLAKGGRARRETQYF. Variable domain in full (rest from reference TRBV7-2 and TRBJ2-5): GAGVSQSPSNKVTEKGKDVELRCDPISGHTALYWYRQSLGQGLEFLIYFQGNSAPDKSGLPSDRFSAERTGGSVSTLTIQRTQQEDSAVYLCASSLAKGGRARRETQYFGPGTRLLVL.

This clonotype has at least ten counts. The chain uses TRBV7-9 and TRBJ1-4; D is uncertain. The CDR3 covers 14 residues. The germline V gene has CDR1 SEHNR and CDR2 FQNEAQ (reference sequence). V was trimmed by 5 bases and J by 3 bases, leaving 10 bases between them. CDR3 sequence (DNA): TGTGCCAGCAGCCTCCCAGATGCTAATGAAAAACTGTTTTTT. As protein: CASSLPDANEKLFF.

This clonotype has at least ten counts. The chain carries TRBV30 and TRBJ2-5; D call uncertain. This CDR3 is built from 13 residues. V was shortened by 7 bases and J by 1 base, with 13 bases between the two germline ends. Germline V gives CDR1 GTSNPN, CDR2 SVGIG (reference sequence). CDR3 residues: CASLDKSQETQYF. CDR3 coding DNA: TGTGCCTCCTTAGACAAAAGCCAAGAGACCCAGTACTTC.

This clonotype was counted many times. V and J are TRBV9 and TRBJ2-2; a possible D gene is TRBD2 (6 bases). V was shortened by 0 bases and J by 5 bases, with 14 bases between the two germline ends. Germline V lookup: CDR1 SGDLS, CDR2 YYNGEE. The CDR3 sequence is 16 residues long. The CDR3 region has the DNA TGTGCCAGCAGCGTAGGCGGGGAACCTCGAACCGGGGAGCTGTTTTTT. Protein sequence: CASSVGGEPRTGELFF.